What follows are 16 T cell receptor beta chains derived from one specimen sequenced in a study of T cells in localized non-small cell lung cancer. Only in-frame clones appear in the TCRdb table, and some are missing; sequencing was by immunoSEQ multiplex PCR. The table lists roughly 40,000 clones, 85% to 90% of them singletons. The sequences come from peripheral blood, collected before any cancer treatment. These TCRs come from a man aged 18-55 years with stage I lung adenocarcinoma.

CDR3 in amino acids: CAWSTDRGRETQYF. The CDR3 bases are TGTGCCTGGAGTACGGACAGGGGAAGAGAGACCCAGTACTTC. The chain combines TRBV30 with TRBJ2-5; TRBD1 aligns across 9 bases. V was pared by 2 bases and J by 4 bases, with 5 bases of the junction left unmatched. Germline CDR1 reads GTSNPN; CDR2 reads SVGIG (reference sequence). The CDR3 extends over 14 amino acids.

The chain couples TRBV2 to TRBJ1-4, with no clear D. CDR1 and CDR2 (germline): SNHLY, FYNNEI. V was cut by 5 bases and J by 8 bases, with 9 bases left in between. This CDR3 region has 12 residues. DNA for the CDR3: TGTGCCAGCAGTCCAACACCCGAAAAACTGTTTTTT. Amino acid sequence: CASSPTPEKLFF. Based on the CDR3 plus reference TRBV2 and TRBJ1-4, the full variable domain is EPEVTQTPSHQVTQMGQEVILRCVPISNHLYFYWYRQILGQKVEFLVSFYNNEISEKSEIFDDQFSVERPDGSNFTLKIRSTKLEDSAMYFCASSPTPEKLFFGSGTQLSVL.

The chain couples TRBV6-1 to TRBJ2-4, with unresolved D. V dropped 1 base and J dropped 3 bases, with 1 base sitting between them. Germline V lookup: CDR1 MNHNS, CDR2 SASEGT. The CDR3 runs to 12 residues. The CDR3 loop is CASSEVKNIQYF. The CDR3 DNA follows: TGTGCCAGCAGTGAAGTCAAAAACATTCAGTACTTC.

The chain carries TRBV5-1 and TRBJ2-3, with D perhaps assigned TRBD1 or TRBD2 (5 bases each). Germline CDR1 is SGHRS and CDR2 is YFSETQ. V was trimmed by 6 bases and J by 3 bases, leaving 20 bases between them. The CDR3 loop spans 16 amino acids. The CDR3 coding sequence is TGCGCCAGCAAAAGGGACGGGGCCCTAGGAACAGATACGCAGTATTTT. The encoded protein is CASKRDGALGTDTQYF.

This chain uses TRBV28 with TRBJ1-6; possible D gene TRBD1, 5 bases. Germline V gene sequence: CDR1 MDHEN, CDR2 SYDVKM. Trimming removed 3 bases from V and 10 bases from J, with 19 bases in between. CDR3 length equals 16 residues. The CDR3 is CASSFSRGGAGSPLHF. The CDR3 DNA reads as TGTGCCAGCAGTTTCAGCCGCGGCGGGGCGGGGTCACCCCTCCACTTT. The complete variable domain, with remaining parts taken from reference TRBV28 and TRBJ1-6, reads DVKVTQSSRYLVKRTGEKVFLECVQDMDHENMFWYRQDPGLGLRLIYFSYDVKMKEKGDIPEGYSVSREKKERFSLILESASTNQTSMYLCASSFSRGGAGSPLHFGNGTRLTVT.

The J gene is TRBJ1-1, the V gene TRBV6-1; 10 nucleotides line up with TRBD1. This CDR3 contains 15 residues. CDR1 is MNHNS, CDR2 SASEGT, per germline. V dropped 7 bases and J dropped 1; count of bases not matched to a gene: 6. This chain's CDR3 is CASTIRQGANTEAFF. The DNA of the CDR3 is TGTGCCAGCACCATTAGACAGGGGGCGAACACTGAAGCTTTCTTT.

J is TRBJ1-2 and V is TRBV6-5; TRBD1 aligns across 11 bases. Germline V gives CDR1 MNHEY, CDR2 SVGAGI. This CDR3 is built from 14 residues. V shed 2 bases and J 5 bases; nucleotides not matched to a gene: 1. CDR3 DNA sequence: TGTGCCAGCAGTTACGGGACAGGGGGATATGGCTACACCTTC. Protein sequence: CASSYGTGGYGYTF.

The CDR3 region is CASSLGQGGNTIYF. The CDR3 DNA follows: TGTGCCAGCAGTCTTGGACAGGGGGGAAACACCATATATTTT. The rearrangement joins TRBV6-1 to TRBJ1-3; 9 bases are shared with TRBD1. The germline CDR1 and CDR2 sequences are MNHNS and SASEGT. V trimming: 5 bases; J trimming: 4 bases; junction bases outside the gene matches: 3. The CDR3 spans 14 residues.

This rearrangement joins TRBV10-3 to TRBJ2-3, with 11 nucleotides matching TRBD2. The CDR3 runs 16 residues. J gave up 0 bases and V 4 bases, and 3 bases lay outside the gene matches. CDR1 ENHRY and CDR2 SYGVKD come from the germline V gene. The CDR3 DNA reads TGTGCCATCAGTGTCCGACTAGCGGGGAGCACAGATACGCAGTATTTT. Amino acids: CAISVRLAGSTDTQYF.

The gene calls are TRBV15 and TRBJ2-2; D is perhaps TRBD1 or TRBD2 (7 bases each). Trimming cost V 1 base and J 1 base, with 22 bases left between them. CDR3 length equals 20 residues. Germline lookup yields CDR1 LNHNV and CDR2 YYDKDF (reference sequence). The CDR3 sequence: CATSRARGRGGDLNTGELFF. CDR3 nucleotide sequence: TGTGCCACCAGCAGAGCGAGGGGGCGGGGAGGGGACCTGAACACCGGGGAGCTGTTTTTT.

The J gene is TRBJ2-7, the V gene TRBV10-3; possible D gene TRBD1, 6 bases. This CDR3 spans 15 amino acids. CDR1 and CDR2 from the germline V gene are ENHRY and SYGVKD. V lost 7 bases, J lost 0 bases, and 16 bases lay in between. Written as DNA, the CDR3 is TGTGCCATCACCAAACAGGGCCCCGTCTCCTACGAGCAGTACTTC. It translates to CAITKQGPVSYEQYF.

This chain connects TRBV6-6 to TRBJ1-1; D perhaps matches TRBD1 (5 bases). The CDR3 covers 16 residues. The V gene lost 0 bases and the J gene lost 6 bases, with 17 bases spanning the gap. Germline V gene lookup returns CDR1 MNHNY and CDR2 SVGAGI (reference sequence). The CDR3 DNA sequence: TGTGCCAGCAGTTACTCCACCCGGGGGACTTCGGCTGAAGCTTTCTTT. Translating gives CASSYSTRGTSAEAFF.

In its sample, this clone was seen a few times. This chain connects TRBV9 to TRBJ2-3, with D maybe TRBD2 (5 bases). The CDR3 extends over 15 amino acids. V lost 0 bases and J lost 2, with 10 bases in between. The germline V gene has CDR1 SGDLS and CDR2 YYNGEE. The CDR3 DNA is TGTGCCAGCAGCGTAGCTGTAGCGATCACAGATACGCAGTATTTT. This gives the protein CASSVAVAITDTQYF.

The chain is built from TRBV27 and TRBJ2-5, with 9 bases fitting TRBD1. Germline V gives CDR1 MNHEY, CDR2 SMNVEV (reference sequence). The CDR3 sequence is 13 residues long. Unmatched junction bases numbered 0, after V lost 6 bases and J lost 1 base. The CDR3 nucleotides read TGTGCCAGCAGGGACAGGGGCCAAGAGACCCAGTACTTC. Encoded protein: CASRDRGQETQYF.

This chain links TRBV19 with TRBJ1-2; possibly TRBD1 for D (5 bases). Trimming left V 0 bases short and J 3 bases short, with 14 bases between. This CDR3 comprises 16 residues. The germline V gene encodes CDR1 LNHDA and CDR2 SQIVND (reference sequence). The CDR3 sequence: CASSIDGAAPHYGYTF. CDR3 nucleotides: TGTGCCAGTAGTATAGATGGGGCAGCACCGCACTATGGCTACACCTTC.

V gene TRBV28 combines with J gene TRBJ1-2; no definite D call. CDR3 length: 16 amino acids. Deletions cut 6 bases from V and 0 bases from J, with 17 bases between. Germline CDR1 and CDR2: MDHEN and SYDVKM. The CDR3: CASSLIAGGANYGYTF. The CDR3 region has the DNA TGTGCCAGCAGCTTAATAGCAGGAGGAGCTAACTATGGCTACACCTTC.